A single sample is the source of the 32 T cell receptor beta chains below, sequenced in a study of T cell responses to AZD1222 COVID-19 vaccine. The method was immunoSEQ multiplex PCR; TCRdb's version includes in-frame clones alone and lacks a portion of them. The sample holds approximately 190,000 clones; approximately 93% are singletons and the top ten take 1%. The sample consisted of peripheral blood, taken 28 days after the second AZD1222 dose. The receptors were sampled from an adult who received the AZD1222 COVID-19 vaccine.

This chain links TRBV28 with TRBJ2-7; D call uncertain. Per germline, CDR1 MDHEN and CDR2 SYDVKM. The CDR3 is 11 residues long. Trimming pared 6 bases from V and 4 bases from J, leaving 7 bases between. For the CDR3, the DNA is TGTGCCAGCAGGGCAGAGTACGAGCAGTACTTC. It codes for CASRAEYEQYF.

This clone was observed once. This chain joins TRBV18 and TRBJ1-5; perhaps TRBD1 as D (5 bases). The CDR3 is made up of 14 amino acids. Germline assignment: CDR1 KGHSH and CDR2 LQKENI. V gave up 6 bases and J gave up 6 bases, with 15 bases separating them. CDR3 sequence: CASSLRQNPQPQHF. The DNA for the CDR3 is TGTGCCAGCTCCCTACGACAGAACCCTCAGCCCCAGCATTTT.

The chain carries TRBV5-1 and TRBJ2-2; no clear D gene. V was trimmed by 7 bases and J by 0 bases, leaving 4 bases between them. CDR3 length: 12 residues. The germline gives CDR1 SGHRS, CDR2 YFSETQ. CDR3 residues: CASRPNTGELFF. As DNA, the CDR3 is TGCGCCAGCCGCCCGAACACCGGGGAGCTGTTTTTT. The full variable domain, with the rest looked up from reference TRBV5-1 and TRBJ2-2, is KAGVTQTPRYLIKTRGQQVTLSCSPISGHRSVSWYQQTPGQGLQFLFEYFSETQRNKGNFPGRFSGRQFSNSRSEMNVSTLELGDSALYLCASRPNTGELFFGEGSRLTVL.

This clone was recorded a few times. This sequence joins TRBV30 and TRBJ1-4; TRBD1 agrees at 7 bases. Germline V gene sequence: CDR1 GTSNPN, CDR2 SVGIG (reference sequence). Trimming cost V 7 bases and J 7 bases; bases outside gene matches: 9. The CDR3 has 13 residues. The CDR3 is CAYQTGRGEKLFF. CDR3 bases: TGTGCCTATCAGACAGGGAGGGGTGAAAAACTGTTTTTT. The entire variable domain, with the rest obtained from reference TRBV30 and TRBJ1-4, is as follows: SQTIHQWPATLVQPVGSPLSLECTVEGTSNPNLYWYRQAAGRGLQLLFYSVGIGQISSEVPQNLSASRPQDRQFILSSKKLLLSDSGFYLCAYQTGRGEKLFFGSGTQLSVL.

Here the CDR3 reads CASSFGDVRAFF. The CDR3 coding sequence is TGTGCCAGCAGCTTTGGGGACGTGCGAGCTTTCTTT. This rearrangement joins TRBV12-3 or TRBV12-4 to TRBJ1-1; a possible D gene is TRBD1 (5 bases). The V end lost 6 bases, the J end lost 10 bases, and 15 bases lay between the germline ends. The CDR3 runs 12 residues.

This clone was recorded once. DNA of the CDR3: TGTGCCAGCAGCCTGATCCAGGTGAACACTGAAGCTTTCTTT. It is translated as CASSLIQVNTEAFF. This sequence joins TRBV5-5 and TRBJ1-1; D is unresolved. The CDR3 length is 14 residues. The germline V gene encodes CDR1 SGHKS and CDR2 YYEKEE (reference sequence). V lost 4 bases and J 0 bases, leaving 10 bases between the germline ends.

The V and J genes are TRBV6-5 and TRBJ2-7; the D gene is possibly TRBD1 (6 bases). The CDR3 extends over 14 amino acids. Trimming cost V 7 bases and J 3 bases, with 16 bases left between them. The germline V gene has CDR1 MNHEY and CDR2 SVGAGI. CDR3 DNA sequence: TGTGCCAGCACCGACAGGTCCGAACACTACGAGCAGTACTTC. It translates to CASTDRSEHYEQYF.

This chain joins TRBV5-1 and TRBJ1-4; 8 bases are a match to TRBD1. The germline CDR1 and CDR2 sequences are SGHRS and YFSETQ. V was pared by 2 bases and J by 5 bases, with 5 bases of the junction left unmatched. The CDR3 is made up of 15 amino acids. The CDR3 region is CASSLTGGLNEKLFF. CDR3 nucleotides: TGCGCCAGCAGCTTAACAGGGGGACTAAATGAAAAACTGTTTTTT.

This rearrangement joins TRBV9 to TRBJ1-1; maybe TRBD1 (6 bases). This CDR3 is built from 15 residues. The germline gives CDR1 SGDLS, CDR2 YYNGEE. V gave up 3 bases and J gave up 2 bases, with 14 bases separating them. The CDR3 protein is CASSAPGTKNTEAFF. DNA of the CDR3: TGTGCCAGCAGCGCCCCCGGGACAAAAAACACTGAAGCTTTCTTT.

The CDR3 protein is CASSQDVGQPQHF. The CDR3 DNA follows: TGTGCCAGCAGCCAAGACGTCGGCCAGCCCCAGCATTTT. The V gene is TRBV4-2, the J gene TRBJ1-5; no clear D gene. The CDR3 extends over 13 amino acids. V was trimmed by 0 bases and J by 7 bases, leaving 7 bases between them. CDR1 LGHNA and CDR2 YNFKEQ come from the germline V gene.

This clone was counted a few times. The genes are TRBV3-1 (or the pseudogene TRBV3-2) and TRBJ2-4, with 8 bases matching TRBD2. Germline V gives CDR1 LGHDT, CDR2 YNNKEL (reference sequence). J gave up 1 base and V 1 base, and 3 bases lay outside the gene matches. The CDR3 spans 16 residues. The CDR3 sequence is CASSQVRGAAKNIQYF. The CDR3 DNA is TGTGCCAGCAGCCAAGTGCGGGGGGCGGCCAAAAACATTCAGTACTTC.

The chain carries TRBV10-3 and TRBJ1-2; D unresolved. Trimming stripped 3 bases from V and 4 bases from J, with 12 bases between. CDR1 and CDR2 from the germline V gene are ENHRY and SYGVKD. The CDR3 extends over 14 amino acids. The CDR3: CAISDFQVGYGYTF. The DNA of the CDR3 is TGTGCCATCAGTGATTTCCAGGTGGGCTATGGCTACACCTTC.

This clone was seen once. V gene TRBV6-2 or TRBV6-3 combines with J gene TRBJ2-1, with D hard to call. CDR3 length: 12 amino acids. V was clipped by 5 bases and J by 9 bases, with 11 bases between them. The V gene's germline CDR1 is MNHEY and CDR2 SVGEGT. CDR3 bases: TGTGCCAGCAGTCCCGTTGGTGTTGAGCAGTTCTTC. Protein product: CASSPVGVEQFF.

This clone was seen a single time. CDR3: CASSIQGTLGDEQFF. In nucleotides, the CDR3 is TGTGCCAGTAGTATTCAAGGGACCCTGGGAGATGAGCAGTTCTTC. The chain has TRBV19 and TRBJ2-1; either TRBD1 or TRBD2 may fit D (5 bases each). V was trimmed by 3 bases and J by 8 bases, leaving 17 bases between them. This CDR3 is 15 amino acids long. CDR1 LNHDA and CDR2 SQIVND come from the germline V gene (reference sequence).

This chain uses TRBV20-1 with TRBJ1-4; D is uncertain. Looked up from germline, CDR1 is DFQATT and CDR2 is SNEGSKA (reference sequence). V lost 3 bases to trimming and J lost 7 bases, with 3 bases between them. The CDR3 covers 10 residues. DNA of the CDR3: TGCAGTGCTAGGAGTGAAAAACTGTTTTTT. It specifies CSARSEKLFF.

This chain connects TRBV6-2 or TRBV6-3 to TRBJ1-2, with D unresolved. Germline lookup yields CDR1 MNHEY and CDR2 SVGEGT. The length of the CDR3 is 13 residues. V was shortened by 5 bases and J by 6 bases, with 13 bases between the two germline ends. The DNA of the CDR3 is TGTGCCAGCAGTCCGATCCCGTCGAATGGCTACACCTTC. Protein product: CASSPIPSNGYTF.

The genes are TRBV5-1 and TRBJ1-1; 10 bases match TRBD1. The CDR3 totals 18 residues. Looked up from germline, CDR1 is SGHRS and CDR2 is YFSETQ. V lost 0 bases and J lost 3; bases outside the gene matches: 11. CDR3 coding DNA: TGCGCCAGCAGCTTGGGAGGCGGGACAGGGGAACGGTACACTGAAGCTTTCTTT. It codes for CASSLGGGTGERYTEAFF.

V is TRBV10-2 and J is TRBJ1-5, with D tentatively TRBD1 (6 bases). CDR3 size: 12 residues. V dropped 6 bases and J dropped 5 bases, with 8 bases sitting between them. The germline V gene has CDR1 WSHSY and CDR2 SAAADI. This CDR3 is CASRAGDQPQHF. In DNA form, the CDR3 reads TGCGCCAGCAGAGCAGGGGATCAGCCCCAGCATTTT.

The chain links TRBV25-1 to TRBJ2-7; D gene unclear. Germline loops: CDR1 MGHDK, CDR2 SYGVNS. V lost 5 bases and J lost 0, with 11 bases in between. This CDR3 is built from 14 residues. The CDR3 sequence is CASSRRTSSYEQYF. The CDR3 DNA reads TGTGCCAGCAGTCGACGGACGAGCTCCTACGAGCAGTACTTC.

This rearrangement joins TRBV5-4 to TRBJ2-2; 8 bases are a match to TRBD1. CDR3 length: 16 residues. V dropped 9 bases and J dropped 2; count of bases not matched to a gene: 12. The germline gives CDR1 SGHNT, CDR2 YYREEE (reference sequence). CDR3 protein: CATTGGGHKNTGELFF. The CDR3 nucleotides are TGTGCCACCACAGGGGGAGGACATAAAAACACCGGGGAGCTGTTTTTT.

The rearrangement links TRBV15 to TRBJ1-5; D gene ambiguous. V shed 0 bases and J shed 2 bases, with 5 bases lying between them. Germline V gene sequence: CDR1 LNHNV, CDR2 YYDKDF (reference sequence). This CDR3 spans 14 amino acids. The CDR3 spells CATSRDLGNQPQHF. The CDR3 coding sequence is TGTGCCACCAGCAGAGATTTGGGCAATCAGCCCCAGCATTTT.

This rearrangement joins TRBV2 to TRBJ1-1; D possibly corresponds to TRBD1 (5 bases). Deletions cut 7 bases from V and 0 bases from J, with 9 bases between. The CDR3 contains 13 residues. Germline CDR1 reads SNHLY; CDR2 reads FYNNEI. For the CDR3, the DNA is TGTGCCAGCACTGGGGGGATGAACACTGAAGCTTTCTTT. Amino acids: CASTGGMNTEAFF.

This rearrangement joins TRBV19 to TRBJ1-5, with TRBD1 identical over 7 bases. The CDR3 covers 18 residues. Germline CDR1 LNHDA, CDR2 SQIVND (reference sequence). The V gene end was trimmed by 5 bases and the J gene end by 0 bases; junction bases not matched to a gene: 13. CDR3 bases: TGTGCCAGTAGTCTCAGGACAGGAAGGGTGCATAGCAATCAGCCCCAGCATTTT. It codes for CASSLRTGRVHSNQPQHF.

The chain recombines TRBV3-1 (or the pseudogene TRBV3-2) with TRBJ1-1; D is possibly TRBD1 (6 bases). The CDR3 contains 15 residues. Germline V gene lookup returns CDR1 LGHDT and CDR2 YNNKEL (reference sequence). Trimming cost V 0 bases and J 4 bases, with 12 bases left between them. CDR3 sequence: CASSQEGGGATEAFF. The CDR3 DNA is TGTGCCAGCAGCCAAGAGGGCGGGGGGGCCACTGAAGCTTTCTTT.

On this clone: At the DNA level, this CDR3 is encoded by other sequences in the same sample as well. The chain links TRBV5-1 to TRBJ1-5; D not certain. The germline V gene encodes CDR1 SGHRS and CDR2 YFSETQ. CDR3 length: 14 amino acids. V was shortened by 4 bases and J by 0 bases, with 8 bases between the two germline ends. Here the CDR3 DNA reads TGCGCCAGCAGCCCTGGGGATAGCAATCAGCCCCAGCATTTT. Its protein product is CASSPGDSNQPQHF.

The CDR3 loop is CASSQGHVSTDTQYF. The CDR3 nucleotides are TGTGCCAGCAGCCAAGGACATGTAAGCACAGATACGCAGTATTTT. The chain uses TRBV7-3 and TRBJ2-3, with D tentatively TRBD1 (5 bases). This CDR3 region has 15 residues. Germline assignment: CDR1 SGHTA and CDR2 FQGTGA. Trimming took 5 bases from V and 0 from J, leaving 12 bases between them.

The chain carries TRBV5-6 and TRBJ1-5; TRBD1 aligns across 7 bases. CDR1 and CDR2 (germline): SGHDT, YYEEEE. V dropped 4 bases and J dropped 0; count of bases not matched to a gene: 10. This CDR3 comprises 17 residues. The CDR3: CASSRTRDSTSNQPQHF. In DNA, the CDR3 is TGTGCCAGCAGCAGGACACGGGACAGCACTAGCAATCAGCCCCAGCATTTT.

The chain employs TRBV28 and TRBJ1-5, with 11 bases fitting TRBD1. J gave up 5 bases and V 6 bases, and 6 bases lay outside the gene matches. The CDR3 extends over 15 amino acids. Germline V gives CDR1 MDHEN, CDR2 SYDVKM. CDR3 bases: TGTGCCAGCAGGTACCGGGACAGGGGGTATCAGCCCCAGCATTTT. Protein: CASRYRDRGYQPQHF.

The V gene is TRBV28, the J gene TRBJ2-5; 7 nucleotides agree with TRBD1. CDR1 MDHEN and CDR2 SYDVKM come from the germline V gene. Losses at the gene ends were 3 bases for V and 9 bases for J; bases not matched to a gene: 16. There are 16 residues in the CDR3. The CDR3 nucleotides read TGTGCCAGCAGTTTTAGTGGACAGGCTTACAGTGGGGCCCAGTACTTC. The encoded protein is CASSFSGQAYSGAQYF.

This sequence joins TRBV19 and TRBJ1-5, with D perhaps matching TRBD1 (5 bases). The germline V gene encodes CDR1 LNHDA and CDR2 SQIVND (reference sequence). Trimming cost V 6 bases and J 1 base, with 16 bases left between them. This CDR3 is 16 amino acids long. DNA for the CDR3: TGTGCCAGTAGCAGGGCAGGAATGGGAAGCAATCAGCCCCAGCATTTT. It encodes CASSRAGMGSNQPQHF.

The chain couples TRBV5-5 to TRBJ1-5; D unresolved. Germline lookup yields CDR1 SGHKS and CDR2 YYEKEE (reference sequence). Between the trimmed V and J ends, which lost 0 bases and 4 bases, there was a span of 2 bases. The CDR3 has 12 amino acids. CDR3 nucleotide sequence: TGTGCCAGCAGCTTGGTTAATCAGCCCCAGCATTTT. It codes for CASSLVNQPQHF.

The chain links TRBV7-9 to TRBJ2-7; unclear D gene. This CDR3 contains 12 residues. Trimming pared 5 bases from V and 2 bases from J, leaving 7 bases between. Germline V gene lookup returns CDR1 SEHNR and CDR2 FQNEAQ (reference sequence). The CDR3 loop reads CASSASTYEQYF. CDR3 DNA sequence: TGTGCCAGCAGCGCGTCAACCTACGAGCAGTACTTC. Supplemented by reference TRBV7-9 and TRBJ2-7, the full variable domain reads DTGVSQNPRHKITKRGQNVTFRCDPISEHNRLYWYRQTLGQGPEFLTYFQNEAQLEKSRLLSDRFSAERPKGSFSTLEIQRTEQGDSAMYLCASSASTYEQYFGPGTRLTVT.